Shown below are 9 T cell receptor beta chains from a single sample sequenced in a study of T cells expressing NK-cell markers. TCRdb reprocessed the 5' RACE reads and stores each CDR3 protein as one record, lacking DNA. This sample's clone table lists 400,000 or so distinct CDR3 sequences. Sequenced sample: blood T cells: a sorted CD56 or NKG2C T cell subset, CD4+ or CD8+ T cells, or bulk PBMC T cells (not recorded which). The source of these receptors is a woman aged 45-59 years in good health.

V usage is TRBV5-6 and J usage is TRBJ2-3; the TRBD2 assignment by TCRdb is unverifiable without DNA. The CDR3 spans 15 residues. Germline-derived CDR1 and CDR2 are SGHDT and YYEEEE. CDR3 region: CASSLLAGSPGTQYF. Full variable domain (missing parts from reference TRBV5-6 and TRBJ2-3): DAGVTQSPTHLIKTRGQQVTLRCSPKSGHDTVSWYQQALGQGPQFIFQYYEEEERQRGNFPDRFSGHQFPNYSSELNVNALLLGDSALYLCASSLLAGSPGTQYFGPGTRLTVL.

V gene TRBV6-5 combines with J gene TRBJ2-1; with no DNA, the TCRdb D assignment of TRBD2 cannot be verified. Looked up from germline, CDR1 is MNHEY and CDR2 is SVGAGI. This CDR3 is 14 amino acids long. The CDR3 here is CASRIAGTWNEQFF.

The V gene is TRBV4-1, the J gene TRBJ2-1; the D gene TCRdb calls, TRBD2, cannot be checked with no DNA. The length of the CDR3 is 17 residues. Germline CDR1 and CDR2: MGHRA and YSYEKL. The CDR3 region is CASSPLVVAGGGNEQFF.

This CDR3 reads CASSFGGSGTDTQYF. This chain uses TRBV12-3 or TRBV12-4 with TRBJ2-3. This CDR3 has 15 residues.

The chain recombines TRBV5-5 with TRBJ2-6; the D call of TRBD1 rests on TCRdb alone, since no DNA is present to check it. The CDR3 runs 16 residues. Germline lookup yields CDR1 SGHKS and CDR2 YYEKEE (reference sequence). CDR3 residues: CASSQRTVSGANVLTF.

The J gene is TRBJ2-3, the V gene TRBV5-1. In germline, CDR1 is SGHRS, CDR2 YFSETQ. CDR3 length: 14 amino acids. The CDR3 sequence: CASSLSQRTDTQYF. The entire variable domain, with the rest obtained from reference TRBV5-1 and TRBJ2-3, is as follows: KAGVTQTPRYLIKTRGQQVTLSCSPISGHRSVSWYQQTPGQGLQFLFEYFSETQRNKGNFPGRFSGRQFSNSRSEMNVSTLELGDSALYLCASSLSQRTDTQYFGPGTRLTVL.

CDR3 region: CSVEGRPGQETQYF. V usage is TRBV29-1 and J usage is TRBJ2-5; the TCRdb D gene call, TRBD1, has no DNA to confirm it. Germline CDR1 is SQVTM and CDR2 is ANQGSEA. The CDR3 runs 14 residues.

The chain couples TRBV14 to TRBJ2-1. Germline CDR1 and CDR2: SGHDN and FVKESK. The CDR3 contains 17 residues. The CDR3 reads CASSPRPLRGTYNEQFF.

The rearrangement links TRBV5-1 to TRBJ2-4; checking the TCRdb D call of TRBD2 is not possible without DNA. CDR3 length equals 15 residues. The germline V gene has CDR1 SGHRS and CDR2 YFSETQ. The CDR3 loop is CASSSSGSLENIQYF.